These 28 T cell receptor beta chains were all obtained from the same sample, sequenced in a study of T cells after yellow fever vaccination. MiXCR, run by TCRdb on the 5' RACE reads, gives a single entry per CDR3 protein. The sample holds some 350,000 distinct CDR3 sequences; roughly 3.9% are singletons and the top ten take 20% to 25%. Sequencing used PBMCs, obtained 5 days after the yellow fever booster vaccination. All receptors derive from a man aged 18 to 29 who received the YFV17D yellow fever vaccine.

This chain links TRBV7-2 with TRBJ2-3; D not resolved. Germline V gene lookup returns CDR1 SGHTA and CDR2 FQGNSA. The ends were cut back, 4 bases at V and 3 bases at J, with 8 bases in the middle. CDR3 length equals 13 residues. The CDR3: CASSWRATDTQYF. In nucleotides, the CDR3 is TGTGCCAGCAGCTGGCGCGCTACAGATACGCAGTATTTT.

This clonotype came up many times. The rearrangement links TRBV4-1 to TRBJ2-3; D might be TRBD1 (6 bases). CDR3 length: 19 residues. V dropped 1 base and J dropped 0 bases, with 20 bases sitting between them. Germline V gene data show CDR1 as MGHRA and CDR2 as YSYEKL. CDR3 nucleotide sequence: TGCGCCAGCAGCCAAGGCGTCGCCAGGGGACGACTTAGCACAGATACGCAGTATTTT. Translating gives CASSQGVARGRLSTDTQYF.

The chain links TRBV6-1 to TRBJ1-4, with a weak D call TRBD1 (5 bases). The germline CDR1 and CDR2 sequences are MNHNS and SASEGT. This CDR3 has 15 amino acids. The V end lost 0 bases, the J end lost 7 bases, and 12 bases lay between the germline ends. CDR3 coding DNA: TGTGCCAGCAGTGAAGCGAGAGGGACGGGTGAAAAACTGTTTTTT. Its protein product is CASSEARGTGEKLFF.

The CDR3 is CASSLAGSGDQETQYF. The CDR3, as DNA: TGTGCCAGCAGCTTAGCGGGTAGCGGGGATCAAGAGACCCAGTACTTC. This chain uses TRBV7-9 with TRBJ2-5; 8 bases are shared with TRBD2. The CDR3 totals 16 residues. Germline CDR1 SEHNR, CDR2 FQNEAQ (reference sequence). V was pared by 0 bases and J by 2 bases, with 5 bases of the junction left unmatched.

The chain is built from TRBV6-5 and TRBJ2-7; 7 bases are a match to TRBD2. This CDR3 has 14 residues. CDR1 is MNHEY and CDR2 is SVGAGI in the germline V gene. V lost 2 bases, J lost 1 base, and 2 bases stayed unmatched. This CDR3 reads CASSYRGGSYEQYF. The DNA for the CDR3 is TGTGCCAGCAGTTACCGCGGGGGTTCCTACGAGCAGTACTTC.

The chain uses TRBV15 and TRBJ1-4; D might be TRBD1 (6 bases). Trimming took off 0 bases at V and 7 bases at J, with 12 bases between the two ends. This CDR3 is 15 amino acids long. Looked up from germline, CDR1 is LNHNV and CDR2 is YYDKDF (reference sequence). The CDR3: CATSRDRGAGEKLFF. The CDR3, as DNA: TGTGCCACCAGCAGAGATCGGGGGGCCGGTGAAAAACTGTTTTTT.

The V and J genes are TRBV30 and TRBJ2-3; D not resolved. V gave up 3 bases and J gave up 3 bases, with 13 bases separating them. This CDR3 has 14 amino acids. Per the germline V gene, CDR1 is GTSNPN and CDR2 is SVGIG (reference sequence). For the CDR3, the DNA is TGTGCCTGGAGCGCCGGAAGGACGACAGATACGCAGTATTTT. This sequence encodes CAWSAGRTTDTQYF.

Here the CDR3 reads CASSLAAVSGAIEQFF. The CDR3 DNA follows: TGTGCCAGCAGCTTAGCAGCGGTTAGCGGGGCTATTGAGCAGTTCTTC. V and J are TRBV7-6 and TRBJ2-1, with 8 bases identical to TRBD2. Trimming took 0 bases from V and 9 from J; bases not matched to a gene: 10. CDR3 length equals 16 residues. The germline gives CDR1 SGHVS, CDR2 FNYEAQ.

This clonotype came up a few times. CDR3 residues: CASSLSDRNTGELFF. For the CDR3, the DNA is TGTGCCAGCAGCCTCTCGGACAGGAACACCGGGGAGCTGTTTTTT. The chain combines TRBV7-2 with TRBJ2-2; D may be TRBD1 (6 bases). The CDR3 runs 15 residues. Germline CDR1 is SGHTA and CDR2 is FQGNSA. V was cut by 5 bases and J by 1 base, with 11 bases left in between.

This clonotype turned up a few times. The rearrangement joins TRBV6-2 or TRBV6-3 to TRBJ1-6; D not certain. V was pared by 8 bases and J by 8 bases, with 10 bases between. Per the germline V gene, CDR1 is MNHEY and CDR2 is SVGEGT. CDR3 length: 12 residues. CDR3 in DNA: TGTGCCAGCCGCGCGGGAGATTCACCCCTCCACTTT. Amino acids: CASRAGDSPLHF.

This clonotype was seen ten or more times. V is TRBV4-3 and J is TRBJ2-3; TRBD2 might be the D (6 bases). The CDR3 totals 17 residues. Germline V gene lookup returns CDR1 LGHNA and CDR2 YSLEER. Trimming shortened V by 0 bases and J by 0 bases, and 13 bases separated the two germline ends. The CDR3 loop reads CASSQDIGTSSTDTQYF. The CDR3 nucleotides read TGCGCCAGCAGCCAAGATATAGGGACTTCAAGCACAGATACGCAGTATTTT.

This clonotype was picked up many times. The J gene is TRBJ2-3, the V gene TRBV21-1; the D call TRBD2 from the table was never checked on the DNA. TRBV21-1 constitutes a pseudogene. The length of the CDR3 is 16 residues. The CDR3 region has the DNA TGTGCCAGCAGCCCTCGACTAGCGGGGCCAACAGATACGCAGTATTTT. Translation gives CASSPRLAGPTDTQYF.

This clonotype came up many times. This chain joins TRBV4-2 and TRBJ2-2, with 10 nucleotides matching TRBD2. This CDR3 is built from 17 residues. V was pared by 2 bases and J by 4 bases, with 7 bases of the junction left unmatched. Germline lookup yields CDR1 LGHNA and CDR2 YNFKEQ. The CDR3 region is CASSQWSSGGGTGELFF. CDR3 DNA: TGTGCCAGCAGCCAATGGTCTAGCGGGGGTGGCACCGGGGAGCTGTTTTTT.

The CDR3, as DNA: TGCAGCGTCCCGACCTCAGGAACTCTTGAAGCTTTCTTT. Translating it yields CSVPTSGTLEAFF. This chain uses TRBV29-1 with TRBJ1-1; no reliable D call. CDR1 is SQVTM, CDR2 ANQGSEA, per germline. The length of the CDR3 is 13 residues. The ends were cut back, 6 bases at V and 7 bases at J, with 18 bases in the middle.

At least ten counts were recorded for this clonotype. This chain joins TRBV3-1 and TRBJ1-6; D possibly corresponds to TRBD1 (6 bases). Germline V gene data show CDR1 as LGHDT and CDR2 as YNNKEL (reference sequence). CDR3 length equals 13 residues. V lost 3 bases and J lost 14, with 14 bases in between. CDR3 coding DNA: TGTGCCAGCAGCCACAACGAACAGGGAACCCTCCACTTT. This sequence encodes CASSHNEQGTLHF.

This rearrangement joins TRBV10-3 to TRBJ1-2, with D hard to call. Germline-derived CDR1 and CDR2 are ENHRY and SYGVKD. This CDR3 region has 15 residues. The V end lost 3 bases, the J end lost 0 bases, and 11 bases lay between the germline ends. CDR3 sequence: CAISDGERANYGYTF. The DNA for the CDR3 is TGTGCCATCAGTGACGGGGAGAGGGCTAACTATGGCTACACCTTC.

The chain couples TRBV6-2 or TRBV6-3 to TRBJ2-3; 8 bases fit TRBD1. The CDR3 sequence is 12 residues long. Germline V CDR1 and CDR2: MNHEY, SVGEGT. V was pared by 6 bases and J by 9 bases, with 5 bases of the junction left unmatched. CDR3 sequence (DNA): TGTGCCAGCAGCCAAGGACAGGGCACGCAGTATTTT. Its protein product is CASSQGQGTQYF.

This clonotype showed up many times. V usage is TRBV29-1 and J usage is TRBJ2-7; 11 positions agree with TRBD1. This CDR3 has 14 residues. V trimming: 4 bases; J trimming: 1 base; junction bases outside the gene matches: 3. CDR1 and CDR2 from the germline V gene are SQVTM and ANQGSEA. The CDR3 here is CSVGDRGISYEQYF. As DNA, the CDR3 is TGCAGCGTTGGGGACAGGGGGATTTCCTACGAGCAGTACTTC.

At least ten counts were recorded for this clonotype. The gene calls are TRBV6-4 and TRBJ1-1, with D possibly matching TRBD1 (5 bases). CDR1 MRHNA and CDR2 SNTAGT come from the germline V gene. With 7 bases removed from V and 6 bases from J, the gap between germline ends came to 21 bases. The CDR3 has 15 amino acids. The CDR3, as DNA: TGTGCCAGCAAAGCACAGGAGGAAGGGGCCGCTGAAGCTTTCTTT. Amino acid sequence: CASKAQEEGAAEAFF.

The rearrangement links TRBV20-1 to TRBJ2-1; D is possibly TRBD2 (7 bases). CDR3 length equals 15 residues. CDR1 and CDR2 (germline): DFQATT, SNEGSKA (reference sequence). Between the trimmed V and J ends, which lost 0 bases and 7 bases, there was a span of 16 bases. The CDR3 here is CSARDIYGGLNEQFF. The CDR3 nucleotides are TGCAGTGCTAGAGATATTTACGGGGGGCTGAATGAGCAGTTCTTC.

Ten or more counts support this clonotype. The chain couples TRBV5-5 to TRBJ1-5; D is possibly TRBD1 (5 bases). The CDR3 covers 15 residues. The V and J ends lost 4 bases and 6 bases respectively, with 17 bases between them. The V gene's germline CDR1 is SGHKS and CDR2 YYEKEE (reference sequence). CDR3 nucleotide sequence: TGTGCCAGCAGCCCGTCCGAAGGGGAGCGTCAGCCCCAGCATTTT. This sequence encodes CASSPSEGERQPQHF.

The J gene is TRBJ1-2, the V gene TRBV12-3 or TRBV12-4, with a tentative D call TRBD1 (6 bases). V was shortened by 2 bases and J by 11 bases, with 15 bases between the two germline ends. The CDR3 spans 13 residues. The DNA for the CDR3 is TGTGCCAGCAGTTTACTTGGGGGGCTAGAATACACCTTC. As protein: CASSLLGGLEYTF.

Many counts were recorded for this clonotype. V and J are TRBV5-1 and TRBJ1-4; possible D gene TRBD1, 5 bases. With 3 bases removed from V and 3 bases from J, the gap between germline ends came to 12 bases. The CDR3 extends over 15 amino acids. Germline V gives CDR1 SGHRS, CDR2 YFSETQ. CDR3 sequence: CASSSQGTANEKLFF. In DNA form, the CDR3 reads TGCGCCAGCAGCTCTCAGGGTACAGCTAATGAAAAACTGTTTTTT.

This clonotype was counted a few times. The chain joins TRBV6-5 to TRBJ2-3, with 11 bases matching TRBD2. The length of the CDR3 is 16 residues. Germline V lookup: CDR1 MNHEY, CDR2 SVGAGI. The junction had 5 bases not matched to a gene; V was cut back by 3 bases and J by 3 bases. Here the CDR3 DNA reads TGTGCCAGCAGTTATTCGACTAGCGGGACGACAGATACGCAGTATTTT. As protein: CASSYSTSGTTDTQYF.

This clonotype was observed a few times. The V call is TRBV12-3 or TRBV12-4, the J call TRBJ2-2; D remains unclear. Trimming took off 3 bases at V and 7 bases at J, with 12 bases between the two ends. The CDR3 extends over 14 amino acids. DNA of the CDR3: TGTGCCAGCAGTTTCCGGGCCGTTCACGGGGAGCTGTTTTTT. This translates into CASSFRAVHGELFF.

The chain is built from TRBV4-1 and TRBJ2-5; 7 nucleotides align to TRBD1. V trimming: 5 bases; J trimming: 4 bases; junction bases outside the gene matches: 7. The germline CDR1 and CDR2 sequences are MGHRA and YSYEKL. This CDR3 region has 14 residues. The CDR3 region has the DNA TGCGCCAGCAGCTCCAGACAGGGTATAGAGACCCAGTACTTC. Protein sequence: CASSSRQGIETQYF.

The CDR3 coding sequence is TGCAGTGCTAGACCCAGGACGAATAGCAATCAGCCCCAGCATTTT. Its translation: CSARPRTNSNQPQHF. The J gene is TRBJ1-5, the V gene TRBV20-1; D unclear. Trimming took off 2 bases at V and 0 bases at J, with 11 bases between the two ends. There are 15 residues in the CDR3. Germline assignment: CDR1 DFQATT and CDR2 SNEGSKA (reference sequence).

This clonotype came up a few times. The genes are TRBV12-3 or TRBV12-4 and TRBJ2-1; 8 bases are a match to TRBD2. Trimming removed 6 bases from V and 2 bases from J; junction bases left unmatched: 9. The length of the CDR3 is 16 residues. CDR3 in DNA: TGTGCCAGCAGATCCCTAGCGGGCTCCACCTACAATGAGCAGTTCTTC. The encoded protein is CASRSLAGSTYNEQFF.